This is a list of T cell receptor beta chains from one sample in a study of shared clonotypes between healthy human individuals. Generated by immunoSEQ multiplex PCR, the TCRdb table keeps only in-frame clones and is missing some. Found here are about 1.1 million clones, approximately 78% of them singletons; the top ten hold 0.6% to 0.75%. Sequencing was done on a sample of memory CD4+ T cells from PBMCs. The receptors stem from a man in his late teens or twenties in good health. Some clones in this sample may be carry-over from other donors' samples. CDR3s leave out the opening cysteine and the closing phenylalanine or tryptophan.

V gene	J gene	CDR3 protein
TRBV19	TRBJ1-1	ASSKNRNPGTEAF
TRBV19	TRBJ1-5	ASSMTGNQPQH
TRBV9	TRBJ2-1	ASSSYRGSYNEQF
TRBV5-1	TRBJ2-5	ASSLGLAGDQETQY
TRBV5-1	TRBJ1-1	ASSTGLNTEAF
TRBV11-3	TRBJ2-1	ASSFARESEQF
TRBV27	TRBJ1-4	ASSLARGTGDEKLF
TRBV6-1	TRBJ2-1	ASSVSGTTYNEQF
TRBV5-6	TRBJ2-7	ASSLTGEGYEQY
TRBV30	TRBJ2-1	TWSGSGREFTYEQF
TRBV18	TRBJ1-2	ASSRTGAYYGYT
TRBV6-1	TRBJ2-5	ATKPGLSQETQY
TRBV28	TRBJ2-3	ASSPSGRGTDTQY
TRBV6-1	TRBJ2-5	ASRTRGRGETQY
TRBV19	TRBJ1-4	ASSIEGSRNEKLF
TRBV5-6	TRBJ2-1	ASSFTATGAASKF
TRBV27	TRBJ1-1	ASSYRGGEAF
TRBV2	TRBJ2-1	ASSETSGISNEQF
TRBV27	TRBJ2-5	ASSPGQGAWETQY
TRBV5-8	TRBJ2-7	ASRLRDYLYEQY
TRBV28	TRBJ1-2	ASTEVARGGYT
TRBV5-1	TRBJ1-2	ACSRSEGQGYT
TRBV2	TRBJ2-7	ASTGGSYEQY